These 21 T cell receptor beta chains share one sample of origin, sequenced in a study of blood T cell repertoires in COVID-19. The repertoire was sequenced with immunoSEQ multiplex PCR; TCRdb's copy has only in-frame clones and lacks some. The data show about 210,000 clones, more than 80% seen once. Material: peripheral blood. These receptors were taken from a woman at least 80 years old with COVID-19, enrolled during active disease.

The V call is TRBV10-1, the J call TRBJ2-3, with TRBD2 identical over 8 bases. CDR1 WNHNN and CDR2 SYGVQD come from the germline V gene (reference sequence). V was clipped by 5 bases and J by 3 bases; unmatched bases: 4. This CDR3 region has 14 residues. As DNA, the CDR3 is TGCGCCAGCAGTTCAGGACTAGCAACAGATACGCAGTATTTT. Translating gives CASSSGLATDTQYF.

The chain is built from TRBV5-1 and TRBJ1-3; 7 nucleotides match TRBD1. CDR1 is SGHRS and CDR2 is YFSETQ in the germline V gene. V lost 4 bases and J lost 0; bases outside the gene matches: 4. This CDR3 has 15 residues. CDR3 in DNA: TGCGCCAGCAGCCCGACAGGGAACTCTGGAAACACCATATATTTT. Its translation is CASSPTGNSGNTIYF.

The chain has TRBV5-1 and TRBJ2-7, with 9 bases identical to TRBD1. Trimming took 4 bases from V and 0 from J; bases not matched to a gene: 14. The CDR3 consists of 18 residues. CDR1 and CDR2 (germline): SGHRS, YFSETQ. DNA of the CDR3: TGCGCCAGCAGCCCCGGGACAGGGAATTCACGGTTCTCCTACGAGCAGTACTTC. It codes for CASSPGTGNSRFSYEQYF.

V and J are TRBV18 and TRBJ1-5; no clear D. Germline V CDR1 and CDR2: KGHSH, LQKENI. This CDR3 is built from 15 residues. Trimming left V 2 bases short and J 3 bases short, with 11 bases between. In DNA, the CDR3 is TGTGCCAGCTCACCAAGCGTTCAGAACAATCAGCCCCAGCATTTT. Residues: CASSPSVQNNQPQHF.

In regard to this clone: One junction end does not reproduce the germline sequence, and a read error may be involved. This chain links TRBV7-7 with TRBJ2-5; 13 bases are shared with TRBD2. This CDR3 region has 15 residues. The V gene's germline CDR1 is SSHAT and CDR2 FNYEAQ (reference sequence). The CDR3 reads CASSFGTSGKETQYF. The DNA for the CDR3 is TGTGCTAGCAGTTTTGGGACTAGCGGGAAAGAGACCCAGTACTTC.

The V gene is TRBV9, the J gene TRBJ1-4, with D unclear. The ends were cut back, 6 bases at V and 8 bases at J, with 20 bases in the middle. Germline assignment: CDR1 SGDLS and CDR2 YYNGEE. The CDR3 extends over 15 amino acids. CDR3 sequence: CASTPGSGTWEKLFF. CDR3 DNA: TGTGCCAGCACCCCGGGGTCGGGCACTTGGGAAAAACTGTTTTTT. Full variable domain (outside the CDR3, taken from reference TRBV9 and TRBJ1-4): DSGVTQTPKHLITATGQRVTLRCSPRSGDLSVYWYQQSLDQGLQFLIQYYNGEERAKGNILERFSAQQFPDLHSELNLSSLELGDSALYFCASTPGSGTWEKLFFGSGTQLSVL.

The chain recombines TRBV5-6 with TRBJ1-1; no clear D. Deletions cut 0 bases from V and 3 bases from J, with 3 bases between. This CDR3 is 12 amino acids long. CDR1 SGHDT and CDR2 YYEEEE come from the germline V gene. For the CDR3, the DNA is TGTGCCAGCAGCTTGGTCGACACTGAAGCTTTCTTT. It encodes CASSLVDTEAFF.

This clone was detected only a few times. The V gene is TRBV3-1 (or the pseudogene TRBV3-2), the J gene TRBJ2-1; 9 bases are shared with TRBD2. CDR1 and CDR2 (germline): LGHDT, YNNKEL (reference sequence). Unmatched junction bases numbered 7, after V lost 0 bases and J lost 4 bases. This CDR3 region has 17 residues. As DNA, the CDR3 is TGTGCCAGCAGCCAAGATGGCGGGGGGGGCCTATACAATGAGCAGTTCTTC. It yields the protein CASSQDGGGGLYNEQFF.

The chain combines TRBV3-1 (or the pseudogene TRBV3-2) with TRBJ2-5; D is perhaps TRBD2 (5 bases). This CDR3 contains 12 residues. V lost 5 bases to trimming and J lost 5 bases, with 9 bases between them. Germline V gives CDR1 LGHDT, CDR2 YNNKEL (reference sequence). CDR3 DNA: TGTGCCAGCAGCTCAGGCGGGGAGACCCAGTACTTC. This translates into CASSSGGETQYF.

CDR3 in amino acids: CASQPGGRDTQYF. CDR3 DNA: TGTGCCAGCCAACCGGGGGGCCGGGATACGCAGTATTTT. The chain employs TRBV18 and TRBJ2-3, with D possibly being TRBD2 (7 bases). The V gene lost 8 bases and the J gene lost 6 bases, with 15 bases spanning the gap. The germline V gene encodes CDR1 KGHSH and CDR2 LQKENI. The CDR3 is 13 residues long.

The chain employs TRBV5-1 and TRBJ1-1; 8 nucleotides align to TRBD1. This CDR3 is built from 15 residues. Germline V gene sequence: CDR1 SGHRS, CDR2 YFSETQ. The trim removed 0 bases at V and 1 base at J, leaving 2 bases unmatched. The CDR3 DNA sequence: TGCGCCAGCAGCTTGGCCGGGACAGGGAACACTGAAGCTTTCTTT. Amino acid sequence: CASSLAGTGNTEAFF. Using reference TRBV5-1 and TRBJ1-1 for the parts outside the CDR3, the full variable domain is KAGVTQTPRYLIKTRGQQVTLSCSPISGHRSVSWYQQTPGQGLQFLFEYFSETQRNKGNFPGRFSGRQFSNSRSEMNVSTLELGDSALYLCASSLAGTGNTEAFFGQGTRLTVV.

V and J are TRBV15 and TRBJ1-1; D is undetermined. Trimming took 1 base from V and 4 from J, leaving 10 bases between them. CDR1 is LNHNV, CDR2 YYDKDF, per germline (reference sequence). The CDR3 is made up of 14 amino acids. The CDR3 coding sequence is TGTGCCACCAGCAGAGCGGCAGGCCCCACTGAAGCTTTCTTT. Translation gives CATSRAAGPTEAFF.

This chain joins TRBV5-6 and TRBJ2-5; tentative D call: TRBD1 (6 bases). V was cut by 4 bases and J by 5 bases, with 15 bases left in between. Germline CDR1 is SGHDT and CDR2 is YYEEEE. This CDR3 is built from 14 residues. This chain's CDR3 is CASSRGQSWETQYF. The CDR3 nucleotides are TGTGCCAGCAGCCGAGGACAGTCCTGGGAGACCCAGTACTTC.

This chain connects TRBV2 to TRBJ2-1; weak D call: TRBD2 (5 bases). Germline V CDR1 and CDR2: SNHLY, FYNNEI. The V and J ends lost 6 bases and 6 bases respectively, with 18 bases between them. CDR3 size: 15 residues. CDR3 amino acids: CASSPLLGGANEQFF. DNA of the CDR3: TGTGCCAGCAGCCCTCTACTAGGAGGAGCCAATGAGCAGTTCTTC.

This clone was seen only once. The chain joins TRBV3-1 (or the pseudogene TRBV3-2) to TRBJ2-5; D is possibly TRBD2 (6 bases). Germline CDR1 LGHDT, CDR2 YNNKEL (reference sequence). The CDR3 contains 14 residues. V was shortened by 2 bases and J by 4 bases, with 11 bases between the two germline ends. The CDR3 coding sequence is TGTGCCAGCAGCCAACTCCTTAGCGGAGAGACCCAGTACTTC. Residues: CASSQLLSGETQYF.

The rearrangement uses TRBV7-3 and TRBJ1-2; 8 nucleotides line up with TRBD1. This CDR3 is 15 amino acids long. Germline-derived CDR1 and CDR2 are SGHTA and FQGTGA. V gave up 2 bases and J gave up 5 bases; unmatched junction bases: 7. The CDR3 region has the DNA TGTGCCAGCAGCTTAGCAGGGGGCGTAGGGTATGGCTACACCTTC. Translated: CASSLAGGVGYGYTF.

DNA of the CDR3: TGTGCCAGCAGTCTCTCAGGGGGTGGGCAGTTCTTC. As protein: CASSLSGGGQFF. The gene calls are TRBV2 and TRBJ2-1, with 7 nucleotides matching TRBD1. The CDR3 is made up of 12 amino acids. CDR1 and CDR2 (germline): SNHLY, FYNNEI. Trimming removed 5 bases from V and 12 bases from J; junction bases left unmatched: 7.

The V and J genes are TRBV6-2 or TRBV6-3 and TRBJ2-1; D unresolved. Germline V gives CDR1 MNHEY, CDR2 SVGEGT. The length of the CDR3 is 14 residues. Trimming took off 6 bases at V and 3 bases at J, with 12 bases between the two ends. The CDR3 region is CASSPAADYNEQFF. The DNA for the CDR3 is TGTGCCAGCAGCCCGGCGGCGGACTACAATGAGCAGTTCTTC.

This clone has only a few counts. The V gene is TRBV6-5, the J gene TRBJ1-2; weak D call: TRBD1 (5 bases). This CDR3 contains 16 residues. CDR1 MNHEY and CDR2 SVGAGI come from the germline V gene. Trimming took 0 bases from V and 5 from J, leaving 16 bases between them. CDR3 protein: CASSYSRLGAAYGYTF. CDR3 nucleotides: TGTGCCAGCAGTTACTCGAGGTTAGGGGCGGCTTATGGCTACACCTTC.

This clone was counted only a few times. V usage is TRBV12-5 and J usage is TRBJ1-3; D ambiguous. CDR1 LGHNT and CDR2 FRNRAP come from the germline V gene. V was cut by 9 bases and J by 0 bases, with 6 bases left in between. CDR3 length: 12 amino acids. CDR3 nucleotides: TGTGCTAGACAGACCTCTGGAAACACCATATATTTT. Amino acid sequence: CARQTSGNTIYF.

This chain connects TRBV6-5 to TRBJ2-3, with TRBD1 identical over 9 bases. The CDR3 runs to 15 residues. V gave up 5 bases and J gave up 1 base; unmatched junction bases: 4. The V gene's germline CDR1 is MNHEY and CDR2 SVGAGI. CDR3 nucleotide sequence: TGTGCCAGCAGTCAACAGGGGGCTGGCACAGATACGCAGTATTTT. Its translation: CASSQQGAGTDTQYF.